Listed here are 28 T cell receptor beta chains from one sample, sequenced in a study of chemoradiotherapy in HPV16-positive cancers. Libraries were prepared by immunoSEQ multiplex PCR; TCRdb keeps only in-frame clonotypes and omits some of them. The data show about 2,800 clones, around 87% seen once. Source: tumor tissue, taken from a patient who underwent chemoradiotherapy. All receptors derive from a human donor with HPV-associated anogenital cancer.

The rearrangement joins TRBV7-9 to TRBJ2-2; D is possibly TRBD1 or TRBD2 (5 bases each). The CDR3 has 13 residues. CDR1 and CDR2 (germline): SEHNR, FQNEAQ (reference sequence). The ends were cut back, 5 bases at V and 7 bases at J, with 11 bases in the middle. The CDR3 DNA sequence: TGTGCCAGCAGCAACGGGGCTGTCGGGGAGCTGTTTTTT. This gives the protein CASSNGAVGELFF.

CDR3: CASSSPDRGSTEAFF. CDR3 bases: TGCGCCAGCAGCTCTCCCGACAGGGGCTCTACTGAAGCTTTCTTT. This rearrangement joins TRBV5-1 to TRBJ1-1, with TRBD1 matching 8 bases. The CDR3 sequence is 15 residues long. V lost 3 bases and J lost 5; bases outside the gene matches: 9. Germline loops: CDR1 SGHRS, CDR2 YFSETQ. The full variable domain, completed using reference TRBV5-1 and TRBJ1-1, is KAGVTQTPRYLIKTRGQQVTLSCSPISGHRSVSWYQQTPGQGLQFLFEYFSETQRNKGNFPGRFSGRQFSNSRSEMNVSTLELGDSALYLCASSSPDRGSTEAFFGQGTRLTVV.

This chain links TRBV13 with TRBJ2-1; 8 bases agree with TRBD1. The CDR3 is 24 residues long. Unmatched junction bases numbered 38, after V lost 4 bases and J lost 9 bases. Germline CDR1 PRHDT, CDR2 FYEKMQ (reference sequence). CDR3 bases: TGTGCCAGCAGCTCACTACGACACCGCTCCGACATCCATTCCCAGGGGGCTCGTGTCGTTGAGCAGTTCTTC. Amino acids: CASSSLRHRSDIHSQGARVVEQFF.

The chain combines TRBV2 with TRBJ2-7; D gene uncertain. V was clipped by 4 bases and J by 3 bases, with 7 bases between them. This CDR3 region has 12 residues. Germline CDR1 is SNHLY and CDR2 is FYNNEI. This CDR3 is CASSGAYYEQYF. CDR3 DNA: TGTGCCAGCAGTGGGGCGTACTACGAGCAGTACTTC.

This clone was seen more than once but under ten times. Written as DNA, the CDR3 is TGTGCCAGCAGCTTGGGACTAGCGGGAGAAAGGAATGAGCAGTTCTTC. Its protein product is CASSLGLAGERNEQFF. This chain joins TRBV7-9 and TRBJ2-1; TRBD2 matches at 14 bases. The CDR3 contains 16 residues. V was pared by 3 bases and J by 7 bases, with 5 bases of the junction left unmatched. Germline V lookup: CDR1 SEHNR, CDR2 FQNEAQ (reference sequence).

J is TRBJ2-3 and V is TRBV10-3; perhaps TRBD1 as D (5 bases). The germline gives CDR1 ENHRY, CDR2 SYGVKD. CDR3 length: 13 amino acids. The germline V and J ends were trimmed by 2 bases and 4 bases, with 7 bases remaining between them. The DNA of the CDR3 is TGTGCCATCAGTGAGAGGGGCCCAGATACGCAGTATTTT. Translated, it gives CAISERGPDTQYF.

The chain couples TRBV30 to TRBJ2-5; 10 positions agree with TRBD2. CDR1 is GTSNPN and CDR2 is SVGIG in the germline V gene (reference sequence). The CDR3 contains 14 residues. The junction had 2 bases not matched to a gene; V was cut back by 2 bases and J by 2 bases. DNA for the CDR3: TGTGCCTGGAGTCGACTAGCGGGTCAAGAGACCCAGTACTTC. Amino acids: CAWSRLAGQETQYF.

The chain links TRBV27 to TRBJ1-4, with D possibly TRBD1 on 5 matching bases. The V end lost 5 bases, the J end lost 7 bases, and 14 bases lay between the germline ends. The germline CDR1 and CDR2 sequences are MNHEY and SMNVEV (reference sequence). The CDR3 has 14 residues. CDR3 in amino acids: CASSPRRGSEKLFF. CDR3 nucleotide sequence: TGTGCCAGCAGTCCCCGACGGGGGAGTGAAAAACTGTTTTTT.

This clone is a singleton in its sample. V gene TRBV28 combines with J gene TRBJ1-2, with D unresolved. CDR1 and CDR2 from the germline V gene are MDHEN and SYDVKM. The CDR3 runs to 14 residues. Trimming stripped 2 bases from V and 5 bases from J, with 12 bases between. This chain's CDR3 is CASSLPSVIYGYTF. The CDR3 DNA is TGTGCCAGCAGTTTACCGTCAGTGATATATGGCTACACCTTC.

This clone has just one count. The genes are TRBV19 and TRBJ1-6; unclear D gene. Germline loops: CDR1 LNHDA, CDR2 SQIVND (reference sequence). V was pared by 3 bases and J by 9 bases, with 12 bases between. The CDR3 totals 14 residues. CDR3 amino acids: CASSIGETSSPLHF. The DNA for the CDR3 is TGTGCCAGTAGTATTGGGGAAACGAGTTCACCCCTCCACTTT.

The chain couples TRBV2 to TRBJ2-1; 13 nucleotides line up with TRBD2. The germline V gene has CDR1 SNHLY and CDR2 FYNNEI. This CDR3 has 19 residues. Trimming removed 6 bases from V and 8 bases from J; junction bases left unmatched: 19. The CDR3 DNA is TGTGCCAGCAGGCCGGGACTAGCGGGATACTCGGAGAATAGCGATGAGCAGTTCTTC. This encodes CASRPGLAGYSENSDEQFF. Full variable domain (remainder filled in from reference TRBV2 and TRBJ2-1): EPEVTQTPSHQVTQMGQEVILRCVPISNHLYFYWYRQILGQKVEFLVSFYNNEISEKSEIFDDQFSVERPDGSNFTLKIRSTKLEDSAMYFCASRPGLAGYSENSDEQFFGPGTRLTVL.

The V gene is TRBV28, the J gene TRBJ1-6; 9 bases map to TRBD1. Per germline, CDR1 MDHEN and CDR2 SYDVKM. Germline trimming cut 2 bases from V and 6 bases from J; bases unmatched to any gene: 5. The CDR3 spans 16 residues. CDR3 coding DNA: TGTGCCAGCAGTTTAAGGGGACAGGGTTTTAATTCACCCCTCCACTTT. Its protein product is CASSLRGQGFNSPLHF.

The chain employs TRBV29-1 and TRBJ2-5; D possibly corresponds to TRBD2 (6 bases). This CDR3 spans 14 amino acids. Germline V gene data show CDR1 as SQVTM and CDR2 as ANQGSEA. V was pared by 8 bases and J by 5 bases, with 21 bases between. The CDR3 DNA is TGCAGCATAAAGTCCCGGGACTCAGGGGAGACCCAGTACTTC. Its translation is CSIKSRDSGETQYF.

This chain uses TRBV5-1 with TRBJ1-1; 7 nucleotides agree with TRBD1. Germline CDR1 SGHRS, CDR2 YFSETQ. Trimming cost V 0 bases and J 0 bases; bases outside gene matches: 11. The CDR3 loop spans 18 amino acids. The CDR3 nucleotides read TGCGCCAGCAGCTTGGTGGGTGCAGGGGGGCCCATGAACACTGAAGCTTTCTTT. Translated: CASSLVGAGGPMNTEAFF.

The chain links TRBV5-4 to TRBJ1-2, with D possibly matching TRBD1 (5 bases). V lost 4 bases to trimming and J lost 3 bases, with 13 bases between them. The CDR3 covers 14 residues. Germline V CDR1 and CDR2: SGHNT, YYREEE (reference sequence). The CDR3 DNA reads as TGTGCCAGCAGCCCAGTGACAGCAGACTATGGCTACACCTTC. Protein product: CASSPVTADYGYTF.

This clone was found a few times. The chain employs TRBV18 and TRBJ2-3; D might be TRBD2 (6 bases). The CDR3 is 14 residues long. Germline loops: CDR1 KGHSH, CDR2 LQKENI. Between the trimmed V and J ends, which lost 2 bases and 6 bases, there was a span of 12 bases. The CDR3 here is CASSPGTGVDTQYF. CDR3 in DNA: TGTGCCAGCTCACCAGGGACTGGTGTCGATACGCAGTATTTT.

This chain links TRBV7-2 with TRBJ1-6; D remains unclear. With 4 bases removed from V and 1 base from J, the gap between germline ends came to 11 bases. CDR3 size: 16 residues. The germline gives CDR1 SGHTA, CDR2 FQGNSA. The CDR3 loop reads CASSSRPGSYNSPLHF. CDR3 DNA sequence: TGTGCCAGCAGCTCACGTCCCGGGTCCTATAATTCACCCCTCCACTTT.

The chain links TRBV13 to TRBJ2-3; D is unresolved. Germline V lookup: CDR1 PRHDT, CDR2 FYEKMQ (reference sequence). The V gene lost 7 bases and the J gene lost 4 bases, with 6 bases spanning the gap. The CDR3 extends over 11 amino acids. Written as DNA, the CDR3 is TGTGCCAGCAAACCATCAGATACGCAGTATTTT. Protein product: CASKPSDTQYF.

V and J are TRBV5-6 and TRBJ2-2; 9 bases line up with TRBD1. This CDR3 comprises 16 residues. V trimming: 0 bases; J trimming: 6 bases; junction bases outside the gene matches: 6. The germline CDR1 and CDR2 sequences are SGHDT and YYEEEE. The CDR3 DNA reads TGTGCCAGCAGCTTGGGTCCCGGGACAGGGTCCGGGGAGCTGTTTTTT. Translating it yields CASSLGPGTGSGELFF. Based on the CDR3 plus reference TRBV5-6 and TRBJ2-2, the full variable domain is DAGVTQSPTHLIKTRGQQVTLRCSPKSGHDTVSWYQQALGQGPQFIFQYYEEEERQRGNFPDRFSGHQFPNYSSELNVNALLLGDSALYLCASSLGPGTGSGELFFGEGSRLTVL.

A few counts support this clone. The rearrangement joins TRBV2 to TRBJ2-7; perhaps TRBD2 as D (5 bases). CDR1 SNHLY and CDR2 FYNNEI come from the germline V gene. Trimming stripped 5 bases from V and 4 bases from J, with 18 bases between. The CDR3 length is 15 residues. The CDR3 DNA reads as TGTGCCAGCAGTCCAACTAGGGTTGGAAATTACGAGCAGTACTTC. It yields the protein CASSPTRVGNYEQYF.

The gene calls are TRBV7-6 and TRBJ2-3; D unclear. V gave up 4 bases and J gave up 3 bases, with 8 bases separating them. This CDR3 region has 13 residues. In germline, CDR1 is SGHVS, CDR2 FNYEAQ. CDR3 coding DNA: TGTGCCAGCAGCTCGCTCGTAACAGATACGCAGTATTTT. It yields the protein CASSSLVTDTQYF.

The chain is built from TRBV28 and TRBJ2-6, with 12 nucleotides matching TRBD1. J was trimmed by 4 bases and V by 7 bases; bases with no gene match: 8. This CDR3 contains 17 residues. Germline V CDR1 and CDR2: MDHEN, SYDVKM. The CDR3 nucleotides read TGTGCCAGCAAACCGGGACAGGGGGCGCGAGGGGCCAACGTCCTGACTTTC. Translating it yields CASKPGQGARGANVLTF.

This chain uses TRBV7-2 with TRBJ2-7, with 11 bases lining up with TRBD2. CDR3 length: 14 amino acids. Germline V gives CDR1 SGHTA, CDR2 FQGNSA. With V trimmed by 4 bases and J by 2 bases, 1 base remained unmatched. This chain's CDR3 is CASSSGLAAYEQYF. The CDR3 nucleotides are TGTGCCAGCAGCTCGGGACTAGCGGCCTACGAGCAGTACTTC.

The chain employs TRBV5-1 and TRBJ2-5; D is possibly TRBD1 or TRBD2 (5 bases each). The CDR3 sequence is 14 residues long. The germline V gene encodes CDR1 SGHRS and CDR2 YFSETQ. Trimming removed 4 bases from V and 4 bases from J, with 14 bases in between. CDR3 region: CASSDRAGRETQYF. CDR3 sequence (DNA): TGCGCCAGCAGCGATCGGGCAGGGAGAGAGACCCAGTACTTC.

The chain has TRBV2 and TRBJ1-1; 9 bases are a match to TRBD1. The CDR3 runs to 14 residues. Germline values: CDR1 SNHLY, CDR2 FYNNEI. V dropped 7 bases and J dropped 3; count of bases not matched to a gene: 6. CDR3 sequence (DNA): TGTGCCAGCACCGTAACAGGGGGCGACACTGAAGCTTTCTTT. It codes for CASTVTGGDTEAFF.

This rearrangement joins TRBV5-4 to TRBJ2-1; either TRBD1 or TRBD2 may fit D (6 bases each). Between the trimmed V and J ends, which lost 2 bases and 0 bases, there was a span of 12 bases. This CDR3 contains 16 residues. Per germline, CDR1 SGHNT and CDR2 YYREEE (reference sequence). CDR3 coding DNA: TGTGCCAGCAGCTTAGGGGGGCTTAGCTCCTACAATGAGCAGTTCTTC. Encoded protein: CASSLGGLSSYNEQFF.

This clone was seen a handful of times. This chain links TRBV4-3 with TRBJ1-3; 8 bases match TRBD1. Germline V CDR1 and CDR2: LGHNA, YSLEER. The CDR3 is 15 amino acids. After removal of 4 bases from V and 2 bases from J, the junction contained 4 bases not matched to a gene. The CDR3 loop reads CASSPRTGPGNTIYF. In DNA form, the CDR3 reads TGCGCCAGCAGCCCACGGACAGGGCCTGGAAACACCATATATTTT.

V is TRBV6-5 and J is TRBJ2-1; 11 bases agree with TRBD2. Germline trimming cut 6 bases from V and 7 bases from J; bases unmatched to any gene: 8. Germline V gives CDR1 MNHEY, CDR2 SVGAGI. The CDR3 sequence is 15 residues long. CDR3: CASSLWASGRNEQFF. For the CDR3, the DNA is TGTGCCAGCAGCCTTTGGGCTAGCGGGAGGAATGAGCAGTTCTTC.